This T cell receptor beta chain is drawn from a study of post-analysis software for immune sequencing data. On this clonotype itself: What it binds is not known.

J was trimmed by 5 bases and V by 4 bases; bases with no gene match: 8. CDR3 length: 15 amino acids. Germline assignment: CDR1 DFQATT and CDR2 SNEGSKA (reference sequence). Broader study findings: Comparison of patients with controls showed four or five TRBV segments more frequent in patients, TRBV5-6, TRBV5-1 and TRBV20-1 among them.

Unique molecular identifiers were carried by the TCR beta cDNA libraries. TCRdb used MiXCR to reprocess the PCR reads, holding one entry per CDR3 protein. The table records about 820,000 distinct CDR3 sequences, approximately 53% of them present only once. The TCR sequence derives from a girl under 18 with multiple sclerosis. The sequenced sample consisted of blood. V and J are TRBV20-1 and TRBJ2-1; 10 bases are a match to TRBD2. This CDR3 is CSATVTSGVNNEQFF. As DNA, the CDR3 is TGCAGTGCTACCGTAACTAGCGGGGTAAACAATGAGCAGTTCTTC.